The 29 T cell receptor beta chains reported below all come from one sample, sequenced in a study of T cells in Graves' hyperthyroidism and ophthalmopathy (dated by TCRdb to about 2019). Library construction relied on multiplex PCR. The run used an Illumina HiSeq 2000. The TCR beta CDR3 regions were amplified from the RNA transcripts. A first-round RT-PCR of the TCR CDR3 used the HTBI primer set with the Qiagen OneStep RT-PCR kit. Starting from the raw public reads, TCRdb applied fastp trimming at Q25, assembled clones with MiXCR and retained in-frame beta chains. Duplicate CDR3 protein sequences are folded into a single record with the most common DNA and genes. The sample profile shows hundreds of thousands of distinct CDR3 sequences; under 15% of them were found once. Approximately 4.2% of the sample goes to the ten largest clones. The sequencing sample was made of blood. All receptors come from a woman in her 40s with Graves' ophthalmopathy.

The rearrangement joins TRBV12-3 or TRBV12-4 to TRBJ2-7, with a tentative D call TRBD1 (5 bases). The V and J ends lost 3 bases and 4 bases respectively, with 13 bases between them. The CDR3 covers 14 residues. The CDR3 is CASSFGRVSYEQYF. The CDR3 bases are TGTGCCAGCAGTTTTGGCAGGGTTTCGTACGAGCAGTACTTC.

This clonotype was detected many times. V gene TRBV20-1 combines with J gene TRBJ1-5, with 9 positions matching TRBD1. Germline CDR1 reads DFQATT; CDR2 reads SNEGSKA (reference sequence). This CDR3 comprises 17 residues. The ends lost 8 bases at V and 0 bases at J; junction bases unmatched: 14. The CDR3 nucleotides read TGCAGTACCGGCGTAGGGACAGGGTATGGTAGCAATCAGCCCCAGCATTTT. This codes for CSTGVGTGYGSNQPQHF.

This rearrangement joins TRBV3-1 to TRBJ1-5, with D tentatively TRBD1 (6 bases). Germline CDR1 and CDR2: LGHDT and YNNKEL (reference sequence). CDR3 length equals 16 residues. Trimming took 1 base from V and 4 from J, leaving 14 bases between them. The CDR3 region has the DNA TGTGCCAGCAGCCAAGGGGCAGGGGTCTTTAATCAGCCCCAGCATTTT. This codes for CASSQGAGVFNQPQHF.

This clonotype was detected many times. This chain joins TRBV20-1 and TRBJ2-7, with 8 bases matching TRBD1. Germline trimming cut 5 bases from V and 6 bases from J; bases unmatched to any gene: 9. Germline CDR1 and CDR2: DFQATT and SNEGSKA (reference sequence). The CDR3 runs to 13 residues. The CDR3 spells CSADGQGIGEQYF. The CDR3 region has the DNA TGCAGTGCTGATGGACAGGGTATCGGCGAGCAGTACTTC.

The chain links TRBV12-3 or TRBV12-4 to TRBJ2-2; the D gene is possibly TRBD1 (6 bases). With 4 bases removed from V and 0 bases from J, the gap between germline ends came to 15 bases. The CDR3 consists of 17 residues. CDR3 nucleotide sequence: TGTGCCAGCAGTTCTCTCGGGACATTCGCGAACACCGGGGAGCTGTTTTTT. Residues: CASSSLGTFANTGELFF.

A few counts support this clonotype. The rearrangement uses TRBV7-9 and TRBJ2-7; D is possibly TRBD1 or TRBD2 (6 bases each). The CDR3 has 14 amino acids. V was trimmed by 2 bases and J by 2 bases, leaving 10 bases between them. The germline CDR1 and CDR2 sequences are SEHNR and FQNEAQ (reference sequence). CDR3 DNA sequence: TGTGCCAGCAGCTTAAGGGGGGAAACCTACGAGCAGTACTTC. Translated, it gives CASSLRGETYEQYF.

The sample holds many counts of this clonotype. The chain links TRBV20-1 to TRBJ2-6; a possible D gene is TRBD1 (6 bases). V was cut by 4 bases and J by 0 bases, with 10 bases left in between. Germline lookup yields CDR1 DFQATT and CDR2 SNEGSKA (reference sequence). CDR3 length: 15 residues. The CDR3 region has the DNA TGCAGTGCTATACAGGGAAACTCTGGGGCCAACGTCCTGACTTTC. Its protein product is CSAIQGNSGANVLTF.

This clonotype was detected ten times or more. The gene calls are TRBV7-2 and TRBJ1-2; D not resolved. Trimming removed 5 bases from V and 7 bases from J, with 14 bases in between. The CDR3 has 13 amino acids. Germline-derived CDR1 and CDR2 are SGHTA and FQGNSA. The CDR3: CASSQYRNSGYTF. CDR3 DNA: TGTGCCAGCAGCCAATACCGTAACAGTGGCTACACCTTC.

This clonotype was seen a handful of times. The J gene is TRBJ1-2, the V gene TRBV4-2; tentatively, D is TRBD1 (6 bases). The CDR3 runs to 14 residues. Germline assignment: CDR1 LGHNA and CDR2 YNFKEQ. V lost 8 bases to trimming and J lost 5 bases, with 18 bases between them. The CDR3 DNA sequence: TGTGCCAGCTCAGGGGAGTTTCGTGGTTATGGCTACACCTTC. Amino acids: CASSGEFRGYGYTF.

This clonotype has a count of ten or more. V usage is TRBV19 and J usage is TRBJ1-2; TRBD1 matches 8 bases. This CDR3 region has 15 residues. Germline CDR1 is LNHDA and CDR2 is SQIVND (reference sequence). The ends lost 4 bases at V and 0 bases at J; junction bases unmatched: 4. The chain's CDR3 is CASSTGTGPNYGYTF. The DNA for the CDR3 is TGTGCCAGTAGTACGGGGACAGGTCCTAACTATGGCTACACCTTC.

J is TRBJ1-5 and V is TRBV10-3, with 7 bases matching TRBD1. This CDR3 spans 13 amino acids. Trimming at V came to 7 bases and at J to 7 bases, leaving 7 bases not matched to a gene. Per germline, CDR1 ENHRY and CDR2 SYGVKD. Here the CDR3 DNA reads TGTGCCATCACGGCAGGGGGAAGGCAGCCCCAGCATTTT. Translating it yields CAITAGGRQPQHF.

This clonotype showed up just once. The chain carries TRBV7-3 and TRBJ2-7, with D possibly matching TRBD1 (5 bases). Trimming pared 1 base from V and 7 bases from J, leaving 20 bases between. CDR1 and CDR2 from the germline V gene are SGHTA and FQGTGA. The CDR3 has 16 amino acids. Here the CDR3 DNA reads TGTGCCAGCAGCTTAATGGGGCCAGGGTCCCGCTGGGAGCAGTACTTC. Translated: CASSLMGPGSRWEQYF.

This clonotype was seen many times. The chain uses TRBV28 and TRBJ1-2; 8 bases match TRBD1. Trimming cost V 5 bases and J 4 bases; bases outside gene matches: 3. The CDR3 is 13 amino acids. Germline V lookup: CDR1 MDHEN, CDR2 SYDVKM. CDR3 sequence: CASSPDRVYGYTF. For the CDR3, the DNA is TGTGCCAGCAGTCCGGACAGGGTCTATGGCTACACCTTC.

This clonotype was counted ten times or more. The V gene is TRBV6-5, the J gene TRBJ2-2; D gene ambiguous. This CDR3 comprises 14 residues. Germline CDR1 MNHEY, CDR2 SVGAGI. V shed 7 bases and J shed 1 base, with 10 bases lying between them. CDR3 residues: CASTPTVNTGELFF. CDR3 sequence (DNA): TGTGCCAGCACCCCGACGGTGAACACCGGGGAGCTGTTTTTT.

This sequence joins TRBV12-3 or TRBV12-4 and TRBJ2-2; a weak D match, TRBD2 (6 bases). With 0 bases removed from V and 9 bases from J, the gap between germline ends came to 11 bases. The CDR3 is made up of 14 amino acids. CDR3 nucleotides: TGTGCCAGCAGTTTAGCGGGAGGTTTCCGGGAGCTGTTTTTT. The encoded protein is CASSLAGGFRELFF.

This clonotype was counted between two and nine times. The chain is built from TRBV11-2 and TRBJ2-5; D not resolved. Trimming stripped 3 bases from V and 5 bases from J, with 16 bases between. Germline V gene data show CDR1 as SGHAT and CDR2 as FQNNGV. The CDR3 loop spans 15 amino acids. The CDR3 region has the DNA TGTGCCAGCAGCTTTATGAGTGGTATGAGGGAGACCCAGTACTTC. It yields the protein CASSFMSGMRETQYF.

This clonotype was detected ten times or more. The J gene is TRBJ1-5, the V gene TRBV6-5, with TRBD1 matching over 7 bases. The trim removed 4 bases at V and 7 bases at J, leaving 7 bases unmatched. CDR1 is MNHEY, CDR2 SVGAGI, per germline. The CDR3 length is 14 residues. The chain's CDR3 is CASSSRTGWQPQHF. In DNA form, the CDR3 reads TGTGCCAGCAGTTCCCGGACAGGTTGGCAGCCCCAGCATTTT.

This clonotype was seen more than once but under ten times. The CDR3 region has the DNA TGCGCCAGCAGCTGGACAGGGGGAGTCGACACTGAAGCTTTCTTT. It is translated as CASSWTGGVDTEAFF. V usage is TRBV5-1 and J usage is TRBJ1-1; TRBD1 matches at 10 bases. With 3 bases clipped from V and 3 bases from J, the junction kept 5 bases outside the gene matches. CDR1 and CDR2 (germline): SGHRS, YFSETQ. This CDR3 spans 15 amino acids.

This clonotype occurred many times. The chain is built from TRBV19 and TRBJ2-7; 8 bases agree with TRBD2. The CDR3 length is 14 residues. V dropped 3 bases and J dropped 3; count of bases not matched to a gene: 4. The germline V gene has CDR1 LNHDA and CDR2 SQIVND (reference sequence). The CDR3 region has the DNA TGTGCCAGTAGTATTCAGCGGGAGAGCTACGAGCAGTACTTC. This sequence encodes CASSIQRESYEQYF.

The chain is built from TRBV28 and TRBJ2-2; possibly TRBD1 for D (6 bases). Germline CDR1 MDHEN, CDR2 SYDVKM. The CDR3 spans 16 residues. V was cut by 6 bases and J by 0 bases, with 14 bases left in between. The CDR3 sequence is CASRRQVSTNTGELFF. CDR3 DNA sequence: TGTGCCAGCAGAAGACAGGTGTCAACGAACACCGGGGAGCTGTTTTTT. The full variable domain, in which reference TRBV28 and TRBJ2-2 provide the parts outside the CDR3, is DVKVTQSSRYLVKRTGEKVFLECVQDMDHENMFWYRQDPGLGLRLIYFSYDVKMKEKGDIPEGYSVSREKKERFSLILESASTNQTSMYLCASRRQVSTNTGELFFGEGSRLTVL.

This clonotype was recorded many times. Germline and junction disagree at one end, which may indicate a read error. This chain links TRBV28 with TRBJ2-7; 8 bases are a match to TRBD1. Germline CDR1 is MDHEN and CDR2 is SYDVKM. This CDR3 is 12 amino acids long. CDR3 bases: TGTGCCTGCAGGGACAGGTTCTACGAGCAGTACTTC. It codes for CACRDRFYEQYF. Based on the CDR3 plus reference TRBV28 and TRBJ2-7, the full variable domain is DVKVTQSSRYLVKRTGEKVFLECVQDMDHENMFWYRQDPGLGLRLIYFSYDVKMKEKGDIPEGYSVSREKKERFSLILESASTNQTSMYLCACRDRFYEQYFGPGTRLTVT.

This clonotype has at least ten counts. The chain employs TRBV6-1 and TRBJ2-7; D unclear. This CDR3 region has 15 residues. Germline values: CDR1 MNHNS, CDR2 SASEGT. Trimming took off 1 base at V and 0 bases at J, with 10 bases between the two ends. The CDR3 DNA follows: TGTGCCAGCAGTGAAGTGGGCGGTATCTCCTACGAGCAGTACTTC. The encoded protein is CASSEVGGISYEQYF.

The rearrangement links TRBV10-3 to TRBJ1-1; D is ambiguous. This CDR3 spans 15 amino acids. V was trimmed by 3 bases and J by 1 base, leaving 12 bases between them. Germline CDR1 is ENHRY and CDR2 is SYGVKD. The CDR3 coding sequence is TGTGCCATCAGTGACCCGACAAGACCGAACACTGAAGCTTTCTTT. This sequence encodes CAISDPTRPNTEAFF.

This clonotype was seen only a few times. A single base separates this from a much larger clone, so it may be a read error. The rearrangement uses TRBV6-2 or TRBV6-3 and TRBJ2-7; no reliable D call. The CDR3 contains 13 residues. The V gene lost 7 bases and the J gene lost 2 bases, with 12 bases spanning the gap. The V gene's germline CDR1 is MNHEY and CDR2 SVGEGT. The CDR3 DNA reads TGTGCCAGCATTTCGGCAGCCCCCTACGAGCAGTACTTC. As protein: CASISAAPYEQYF.

The chain carries TRBV19 and TRBJ2-7; 8 nucleotides align to TRBD1. The J segment lost 4 bases and the V segment lost 4 bases, leaving 6 bases of the junction unmatched. The CDR3 extends over 14 amino acids. From germline, CDR1 is LNHDA and CDR2 SQIVND (reference sequence). The CDR3 spells CASSTRGRFYEQYF. The CDR3 DNA sequence: TGTGCCAGTAGTACCAGGGGGCGTTTTTACGAGCAGTACTTC.

This clonotype appeared many times. CDR3 DNA: TGTGCCAGCAGTGAAAACGGGGAGGTCCAAGAGACCCAGTACTTC. Protein product: CASSENGEVQETQYF. The chain is built from TRBV2 and TRBJ2-5; a weak D match, TRBD2 (6 bases). V shed 2 bases and J shed 1 base, with 11 bases lying between them. This CDR3 has 15 residues. In germline, CDR1 is SNHLY, CDR2 FYNNEI.

The sample holds many counts of this clonotype. The chain recombines TRBV6-1 with TRBJ1-5, with D possibly matching TRBD1 (6 bases). Per germline, CDR1 MNHNS and CDR2 SASEGT. The CDR3 length is 16 residues. The V end was cut by 6 bases, the J end by 0 bases, with 15 bases between. CDR3 protein: CASRDGTFYSNQPQHF. In nucleotides, the CDR3 is TGTGCCAGCAGGGACGGGACATTCTATAGCAATCAGCCCCAGCATTTT.

There are many counts of this clonotype. The rearrangement joins TRBV6-2 or TRBV6-3 to TRBJ1-2, with TRBD1 matching 10 bases. The CDR3 extends over 15 amino acids. Germline lookup yields CDR1 MNHEY and CDR2 SVGEGT. V was clipped by 4 bases and J by 4 bases; unmatched bases: 6. CDR3 DNA sequence: TGTGCCAGCAGTTCCGGGGGACAGGGGAGCTATGGCTACACCTTC. It codes for CASSSGGQGSYGYTF.

This clonotype was seen repeatedly, ten times or more. CDR3: CASTTSMGLSNQPQHF. DNA for the CDR3: TGTGCCAGCACCACCTCGATGGGGCTGAGCAATCAGCCCCAGCATTTT. The rearrangement uses TRBV6-1 and TRBJ1-5; maybe TRBD1 (5 bases). This CDR3 contains 16 residues. V was shortened by 7 bases and J by 1 base, with 17 bases between the two germline ends. The germline V gene encodes CDR1 MNHNS and CDR2 SASEGT.